The 21 T cell receptor beta chains below come from one sample, sequenced in a study of technical replicates of blood from a handful of donors. Some clones are missing from TCRdb's copy, which holds only in-frame ones; the method was immunoSEQ multiplex PCR. The sample consists of roughly 48,000 clones, approximately 90% of them appearing once. The sequencing sample was made of PBMCs. All receptors derive from a human donor in good health. Some clones in this sample may be carry-over from other donors' samples.

This chain links TRBV29-1 with TRBJ1-5, with D perhaps matching TRBD1 (6 bases). Germline CDR1 SQVTM, CDR2 ANQGSEA. V shed 6 bases and J shed 0 bases, with 12 bases lying between them. The CDR3 is 14 amino acids. The CDR3 nucleotides are TGCAGCGTCGCAGGGGAGTATAGCAATCAGCCCCAGCATTTT. It codes for CSVAGEYSNQPQHF.

There are a few counts of this clone. The rearrangement links TRBV15 to TRBJ1-4; maybe TRBD1 (5 bases). V was trimmed by 3 bases and J by 1 base, leaving 12 bases between them. Looked up from germline, CDR1 is LNHNV and CDR2 is YYDKDF (reference sequence). The CDR3 is 16 amino acids. CDR3 amino acids: CATSSPAGRTNEKLFF. The CDR3 DNA is TGTGCCACCAGCAGCCCAGCGGGACGAACTAATGAAAAACTGTTTTTT.

V is TRBV5-1 and J is TRBJ2-5, with 9 positions matching TRBD1. Germline CDR1 reads SGHRS; CDR2 reads YFSETQ. The CDR3 covers 14 residues. J was trimmed by 4 bases and V by 4 bases; bases with no gene match: 5. The CDR3 here is CASSLGQGRETQYF. CDR3 nucleotides: TGCGCCAGCAGCCTAGGACAGGGGAGAGAGACCCAGTACTTC.

This clone was observed a single time. This chain links TRBV9 with TRBJ2-1, with 9 bases lining up with TRBD2. V gave up 0 bases and J gave up 5 bases; unmatched junction bases: 6. Germline assignment: CDR1 SGDLS and CDR2 YYNGEE. The CDR3 runs to 16 residues. CDR3 region: CASSVGLAEGDNEQFF. CDR3 coding DNA: TGTGCCAGCAGCGTAGGACTAGCGGAGGGAGACAATGAGCAGTTCTTC.

This clone was counted once. The chain has TRBV5-1 and TRBJ2-5; 11 positions match TRBD2. The CDR3 extends over 17 amino acids. CDR1 SGHRS and CDR2 YFSETQ come from the germline V gene. V trimming: 4 bases; J trimming: 7 bases; junction bases outside the gene matches: 15. The CDR3 DNA sequence: TGCGCCAGCAGCCTAGGGACTAGCGGTATGGTCACGGGGACCCAGTACTTC. Translated, it gives CASSLGTSGMVTGTQYF. Drawing the rest from reference TRBV5-1 and TRBJ2-5, the complete variable domain is KAGVTQTPRYLIKTRGQQVTLSCSPISGHRSVSWYQQTPGQGLQFLFEYFSETQRNKGNFPGRFSGRQFSNSRSEMNVSTLELGDSALYLCASSLGTSGMVTGTQYFGPGTRLLVL.

The chain combines TRBV18 with TRBJ2-2; D gene ambiguous. CDR1 and CDR2 from the germline V gene are KGHSH and LQKENI. CDR3 length: 14 amino acids. Trimming pared 0 bases from V and 5 bases from J, leaving 7 bases between. The CDR3 loop is CASSPPILTGELFF. CDR3 in DNA: TGTGCCAGCTCACCACCAATATTGACCGGGGAGCTGTTTTTT.

The chain couples TRBV5-1 to TRBJ2-7, with 7 bases aligning to TRBD2. CDR3 length: 14 residues. Germline CDR1 and CDR2: SGHRS and YFSETQ. J was trimmed by 2 bases and V by 0 bases; bases with no gene match: 2. CDR3 bases: TGCGCCAGCAGCTTGGCGGGAGGAACCTACGAGCAGTACTTC. It specifies CASSLAGGTYEQYF.

The chain carries TRBV30 and TRBJ1-1, with TRBD1 matching 8 bases. The CDR3 has 16 amino acids. Germline V lookup: CDR1 GTSNPN, CDR2 SVGIG (reference sequence). V dropped 2 bases and J dropped 4; count of bases not matched to a gene: 12. The DNA of the CDR3 is TGTGCCTGGAGTCCCCGACTAGGACAGGGTGGCACTGAAGCTTTCTTT. Amino acids: CAWSPRLGQGGTEAFF.

The chain uses TRBV6-4 and TRBJ2-3; 10 positions agree with TRBD2. This CDR3 comprises 15 residues. The ends lost 3 bases at V and 0 bases at J; junction bases unmatched: 0. CDR1 and CDR2 (germline): MRHNA, SNTAGT. The CDR3 region is CASSDSGGSTDTQYF. The CDR3 DNA sequence: TGTGCCAGCAGTGATAGCGGGGGGAGCACAGATACGCAGTATTTT.

DNA of the CDR3: TGTGCCAGCAGTTACTCGAGGGATCGGGTCAATGAGCAGTTCTTC. Its translation is CASSYSRDRVNEQFF. The chain is built from TRBV6-5 and TRBJ2-1; possibly TRBD2 for D (5 bases). Germline lookup yields CDR1 MNHEY and CDR2 SVGAGI. V was clipped by 0 bases and J by 6 bases, with 12 bases between them. The CDR3 spans 15 residues.

The CDR3 region is CASSITGEGPNNEQFF. The DNA for the CDR3 is TGTGCCAGTAGTATCACGGGGGAAGGTCCCAACAATGAGCAGTTCTTC. The rearrangement uses TRBV19 and TRBJ2-1; weak D call: TRBD2 (6 bases). CDR3 length: 16 amino acids. V gave up 3 bases and J gave up 5 bases, with 17 bases separating them. The germline V gene encodes CDR1 LNHDA and CDR2 SQIVND (reference sequence).

The chain uses TRBV7-9 and TRBJ1-1, with 7 bases matching TRBD1. CDR1 is SEHNR and CDR2 is FQNEAQ in the germline V gene (reference sequence). Trimming removed 4 bases from V and 0 bases from J; junction bases left unmatched: 11. This CDR3 is 17 amino acids long. In nucleotides, the CDR3 is TGTGCCAGCAGCTATTACAGGGGTGGAATCATGAACACTGAAGCTTTCTTT. This encodes CASSYYRGGIMNTEAFF.

This chain joins TRBV5-4 and TRBJ2-7, with D maybe TRBD1 (6 bases). V gave up 4 bases and J gave up 6 bases, with 11 bases separating them. Germline CDR1 is SGHNT and CDR2 is YYREEE (reference sequence). This CDR3 has 12 amino acids. The CDR3 loop is CASSHGGSEQYF. The CDR3 DNA sequence: TGTGCCAGCAGCCATGGGGGCTCCGAGCAGTACTTC.

The V gene is TRBV5-6, the J gene TRBJ1-1, with D unresolved. Germline V gives CDR1 SGHDT, CDR2 YYEEEE. The V end was cut by 7 bases, the J end by 4 bases, with 11 bases between. The CDR3 is 12 amino acids. Here the CDR3 reads CASSQLLTEAFF. CDR3 bases: TGTGCCAGCTCGCAGTTGCTCACTGAAGCTTTCTTT.

This clone was recorded once. V and J are TRBV7-7 and TRBJ2-5; a possible D gene is TRBD1 (5 bases). Germline V gene data show CDR1 as SSHAT and CDR2 as FNYEAQ (reference sequence). This CDR3 contains 14 residues. V was pared by 4 bases and J by 3 bases, with 12 bases between. CDR3 sequence: CASSSMGLEETQYF. The CDR3 DNA follows: TGTGCCAGCAGCTCGATGGGGCTGGAAGAGACCCAGTACTTC.

The CDR3 bases are TGTGCCAGCAGCGAGGACTTTGACTATGGCTACACCTTC. This sequence encodes CASSEDFDYGYTF. This chain joins TRBV9 and TRBJ1-2; no definite D call. Germline CDR1 and CDR2: SGDLS and YYNGEE. This CDR3 has 13 amino acids. Trimming took off 3 bases at V and 3 bases at J, with 9 bases between the two ends. Looking up the rest from reference TRBV9 and TRBJ1-2 gives the full variable domain: DSGVTQTPKHLITATGQRVTLRCSPRSGDLSVYWYQQSLDQGLQFLIQYYNGEERAKGNILERFSAQQFPDLHSELNLSSLELGDSALYFCASSEDFDYGYTFGSGTRLTVV.

The genes are TRBV4-3 and TRBJ2-3, with 7 bases identical to TRBD1. This CDR3 is 15 amino acids long. Germline trimming cut 2 bases from V and 5 bases from J; bases unmatched to any gene: 7. CDR1 and CDR2 (germline): LGHNA, YSLEER. The CDR3 is CASSQQGQFVDTQYF. CDR3 nucleotides: TGCGCCAGCAGCCAACAGGGACAGTTTGTAGATACGCAGTATTTT.

The chain combines TRBV4-3 with TRBJ1-1, with 8 bases identical to TRBD1. This CDR3 has 15 residues. Germline CDR1 LGHNA, CDR2 YSLEER. The trim removed 4 bases at V and 0 bases at J, leaving 4 bases unmatched. The DNA for the CDR3 is TGCGCCAGCAGCCGGAACAGGGGGATGAACACTGAAGCTTTCTTT. Its protein product is CASSRNRGMNTEAFF.

This chain links TRBV5-1 with TRBJ2-7, with TRBD2 identical over 11 bases. CDR1 is SGHRS, CDR2 YFSETQ, per germline. The length of the CDR3 is 17 residues. V lost 0 bases to trimming and J lost 3 bases; unmatched junction nucleotides: 8. CDR3 sequence (DNA): TGCGCCAGCAGCTTGGATGGAGGGCTAGCGGGAGGCTACGAGCAGTACTTC. It codes for CASSLDGGLAGGYEQYF.

V usage is TRBV6-1 and J usage is TRBJ1-3; D is unresolved. V dropped 6 bases and J dropped 2 bases, with 11 bases sitting between them. CDR3 length: 14 amino acids. Germline CDR1 reads MNHNS; CDR2 reads SASEGT. As DNA, the CDR3 is TGTGCCAGCAGAGAGGGAAAAACTGGAAACACCATATATTTT. Its translation is CASREGKTGNTIYF.

This clone came up once. The gene calls are TRBV30 and TRBJ1-6, with TRBD1 matching 7 bases. V gave up 2 bases and J gave up 6 bases; unmatched junction bases: 10. Germline CDR1 is GTSNPN and CDR2 is SVGIG (reference sequence). The CDR3 spans 16 residues. The DNA for the CDR3 is TGTGCCTGGAGTCGGGACAGTATAATGGGTAATTCACCCCTCCACTTT. This codes for CAWSRDSIMGNSPLHF.